This T cell receptor beta chain came from a study of cytomegalovirus exposure and HLA in healthy donors. Regarding the study as a whole: V- and J-gene trimming in TCR beta was tied to a missense DCLRE1C variant by an analysis performed later.

A note on this clone: The antigen remains undetermined.

Amplification used 60 Vbeta primers and 13 Jbeta primers. Assay: immunoSEQ multiplex PCR; the TCRdb copy retains only in-frame clones and omits some. The data hold about 120,000 clones, with about 70% observed a single time. This CDR3 has 14 amino acids. Looked up from germline, CDR1 is SGHDT and CDR2 is YYEEEE. The sequence came from a human donor in good health. The J gene is TRBJ2-5, the V gene TRBV5-6; 9 nucleotides line up with TRBD1. TRBJ2-7 matches the DNA end more closely, so the J call is doubtful. The source material was PBMCs. The CDR3 nucleotides are TGTGCCAGCAGCGGGACAGGGTACCGCTACGAGCAGTACTTC. Amino acid sequence: CASSGTGYRYEQYF.